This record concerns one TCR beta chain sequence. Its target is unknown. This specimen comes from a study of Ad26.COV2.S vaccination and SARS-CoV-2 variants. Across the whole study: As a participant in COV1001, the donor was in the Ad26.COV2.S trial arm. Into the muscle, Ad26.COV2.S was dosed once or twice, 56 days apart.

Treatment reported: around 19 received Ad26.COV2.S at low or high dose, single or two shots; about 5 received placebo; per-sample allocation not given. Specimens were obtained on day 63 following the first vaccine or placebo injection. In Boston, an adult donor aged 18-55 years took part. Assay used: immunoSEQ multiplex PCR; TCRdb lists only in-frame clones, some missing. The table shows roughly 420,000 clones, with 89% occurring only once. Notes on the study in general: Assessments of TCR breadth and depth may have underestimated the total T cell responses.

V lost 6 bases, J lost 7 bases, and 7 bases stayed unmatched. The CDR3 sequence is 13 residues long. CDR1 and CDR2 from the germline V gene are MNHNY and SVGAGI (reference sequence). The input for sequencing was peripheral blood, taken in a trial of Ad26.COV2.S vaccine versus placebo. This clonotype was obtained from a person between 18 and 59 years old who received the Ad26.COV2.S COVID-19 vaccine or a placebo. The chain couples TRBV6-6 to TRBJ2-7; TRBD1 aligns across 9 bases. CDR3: CASRWDRVGEQYV. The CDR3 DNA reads TGTGCCAGCAGATGGGACAGGGTCGGGGAGCAGTACGTC.